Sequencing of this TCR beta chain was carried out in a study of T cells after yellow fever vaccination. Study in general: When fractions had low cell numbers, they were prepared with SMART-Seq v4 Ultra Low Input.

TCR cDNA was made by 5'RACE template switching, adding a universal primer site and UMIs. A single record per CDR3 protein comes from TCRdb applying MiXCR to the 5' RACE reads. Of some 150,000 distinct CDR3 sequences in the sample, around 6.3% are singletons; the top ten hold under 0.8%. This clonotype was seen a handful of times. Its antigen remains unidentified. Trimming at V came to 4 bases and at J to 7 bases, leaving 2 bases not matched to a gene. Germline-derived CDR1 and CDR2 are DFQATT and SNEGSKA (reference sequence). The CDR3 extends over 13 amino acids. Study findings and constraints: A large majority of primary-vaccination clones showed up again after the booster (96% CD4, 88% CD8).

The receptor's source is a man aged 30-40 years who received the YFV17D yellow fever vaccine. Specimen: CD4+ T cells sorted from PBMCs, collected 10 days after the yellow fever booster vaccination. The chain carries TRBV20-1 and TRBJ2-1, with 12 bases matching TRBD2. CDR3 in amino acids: CSAITSGRNEQFF. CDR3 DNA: TGCAGTGCTATCACTAGCGGGAGGAATGAGCAGTTCTTC.